Sequencing of this TCR beta chain was carried out in a study of glioma-infiltrating T cells (dated by TCRdb to 2015 to 2016). For context, the study as a whole: The low-grade gliomas were WHO grade II oligodendrogliomas or astrocytomas, while the glioblastomas were WHO grade IV tumors sampled at initial diagnosis rather than at recurrent diagnosis. Before surgery, glioma patients were given dexamethasone for six or fewer days. Sequencing coverage of 4.5- to 10-fold of some 910,000 peripheral T cells was targeted for blood libraries. Sequencing of TCR alpha- and beta-chain repertoires was performed on glioma tissue, on non-neoplastic brain tissue, and on matched peripheral blood mononuclear cells. To measure divergence between tissue and blood T-cell populations, each tissue-infiltrating repertoire was compared with the peripheral blood repertoire of the same patient. Three low-grade glioma patients, fewer than 10 primary glioblastoma patients, and three non-glioma patients who contributed non-neoplastic brain tissue made up the paired cohort.

From the cysteine up to the phenylalanine, the CDR3 has a length of 14 residues. This entry keeps only the CDR3 DNA: 42 bases, framed from base 1. The V end gives up 5 bases and the J end 3 bases, leaving 7 bases in the junction not matched to a gene. CDR1 and CDR2 are drawn from the germline V gene: MNHNS, SASEGT. Points on this clonotype: This clone's antigen is unknown. Base qualities are not provided; no much larger clone lies one nucleotide away.

Study-wide conclusions, independent of this receptor: Patients with low tissue-blood divergence were marked by a signature set of shared blood CDR3 motifs, and this signature set was depleted in highly divergent patients. VJ-independent divergence between tissue and blood was below expectation in non-neoplastic patients but above expectation in all gliomas, especially low-grade gliomas. Small numbers underpinned the group comparisons: several glioblastoma patients, three low-grade glioma patients and three non-neoplastic patients. Very few CDR3 sequences were shared between tissue and blood, attributed to high CDR3 diversity and limited sampling.

The iRepertoire nested amplicon-rescue multiplex PCR (arm-PCR) platform was used to amplify TCR alpha and beta CDR3 regions from RNA. One-step reverse transcription and amplification used about 95-400 ng of tissue mRNA or PBMC total RNA as input. After bead purification, a secondary multiplex PCR added Illumina adapters, and libraries were gel-purified between 200 and 400 bp. Demultiplexing relied on internal 6-nucleotide barcodes carried by the libraries. Libraries were sequenced on an Illumina MiSeq with 2x220 or 2x250 nucleotide paired-end reads. In the paper's pipeline: Paired reads were merged using FLASH 1.2.11 and were aligned to the GRCh37 human genome using BWA-MEM, after which TRA and TRB reads were extracted. An IMGT-derived reference of cassette sequences and CDR3 motifs, with pseudogenes included, was used for V and J assignment. Three-frame translation of reads was performed, and productive CDR3s were defined as those with a C...FGXG motif and no stop codons. Clonotypes were defined as unique combinations of V-J cassette pair and CDR3 amino acid sequence. Reads were filtered by Hamming distance, thresholded by each sample's sequence error rate in mapped regions. In TCRdb, the public reads were trimmed at Q25 with fastp and aligned with MiXCR, with productive beta chains retained. Each CDR3 protein gets just one entry, which takes the most common genes and DNA from the rows behind it. TCRdb, rather than the study authors, made the V and J calls. The sample yields more than 300,000 distinct CDR3 sequences; about 40% were counted once. Of the sample, more than 10% falls within the top ten clones.

Immediately after resection, surgical brain or tumor specimens were cryofrozen in liquid nitrogen, and peripheral blood cells were collected at the same time. Sequences were obtained from glioma tissue, nonneoplastic brain tissue, or PBMCs (not recorded which). The chain employs TRBV6-1 and TRBJ2-7, with TRBD2 matching 7 junction bases. This clonotype was obtained from a human donor with low-grade glioma or glioblastoma, undergoing nonglioma brain surgery, or in good health (not recorded which). The CDR3 sequence is CASSPKRDFYEQYF. The DNA reads as follows: TGTGCCAGCAGTCCGAAGCGGGATTTCTACGAGCAGTACTTC.